Listed below are T cell receptor beta chains from one sample, sequenced in a study of blood T cell repertoires in COVID-19. Using immunoSEQ multiplex PCR, the repertoire was profiled, and TCRdb retains in-frame clones only, with some absent. Of 200,000 to 250,000 clones in the sample, 85% to 90% were seen once. Sequencing input: PBMCs or T cells enriched from blood (not recorded which). These receptors originate from a woman in her 50s in a cohort exposed to, infected with or recovered from COVID-19 (not recorded which). Both conserved end residues are part of each CDR3. A D gene is named only where the DNA matches it firmly. Clone sizes are given selectively: once, few, many, or a class where the clone is expanded.

length	V	size	D	J	DNA	CDR3
12	TRBV6-5	NA	NA	TRBJ1-5	TGTGCCAGCGGGAGAGGAAATCAGCCCCAGCATTTT	CASGRGNQPQHF
14	TRBV10-1	few	TRBD1	TRBJ2-7	TGCGCCAGCAGTGAGGCAGGGGGCTCGTACGAGCAGTACTTC	CASSEAGGSYEQYF
16	TRBV18	NA	TRBD1	TRBJ1-2	TGTGCCAGCTCACCTACAGGGGGAGAACTTAACTATGGCTACACCTTC	CASSPTGGELNYGYTF
14	TRBV3-1/TRBV3-2	NA	NA	TRBJ1-2	TGTGCCAGCAGCCGGGGGGTGTCTAACTATGGCTACACCTTC	CASSRGVSNYGYTF
19	TRBV24-1	NA	NA	TRBJ2-6	TGTGCCACCAGTGATCCTTCTGCCGGTCTCCAGGCCGGGGCCAACGTCCTGACTTTC	CATSDPSAGLQAGANVLTF
13	TRBV12-3/TRBV12-4	NA	NA	TRBJ1-3	TGTGCCAGCAGTCTAACCCCTGGAAACACCATATATTTT	CASSLTPGNTIYF
13	TRBV7-9	NA	NA	TRBJ1-1	TGTGCCAGCAGCTTTGGGGCGGTCACTGAAGCTTTCTTT	CASSFGAVTEAFF
15	TRBV11-2	NA	NA	TRBJ1-2	TGTGCCAGCAGCTCGAAGACAGGAATACCTTATGGCTACACCTTC	CASSSKTGIPYGYTF
14	TRBV4-3	NA	NA	TRBJ1-5	TGCGCCAGCAGCCAATATCTGACAGATAAGCCCCAGCATTTT	CASSQYLTDKPQHF
17	TRBV28	NA	NA	TRBJ2-6	TGTGCCAGCAGTTTGGCAGGGTATTACTCTGGGGCCAACGTCCTGACTTTC	CASSLAGYYSGANVLTF
18	TRBV7-9	NA	NA	TRBJ1-4	TGTGCCAGCAGCTTAGCAGAGCCGCCGGACAGCTTAAATGAAAAACTGTTTTTT	CASSLAEPPDSLNEKLFF
14	TRBV7-3	NA	NA	TRBJ1-1	TGTGCCAGCAGCTTAGAGGCCGTGAACACTGAAGCTTTCTTT	CASSLEAVNTEAFF
15	TRBV30	NA	TRBD2	TRBJ2-5	TGTGCCTGGAAACTAGCGGGTAGTTCAGGGGAGACCCAGTACTTC	CAWKLAGSSGETQYF
11	TRBV20-1	once	NA	TRBJ2-7	TGCAGTGCTAGAGCCGGAGACGAGCAGTACTTC	CSARAGDEQYF
13	TRBV7-3	NA	NA	TRBJ2-7	TGTGCCAGCAGCTCCAGGGTAGGTTACGAGCAGTACTTC	CASSSRVGYEQYF